The rows below give T cell receptor beta chains drawn from one sample of a study of blood T cells in healthy people across ages. One entry per CDR3 protein results from TCRdb running MiXCR on the 5' RACE reads. The repertoire holds roughly 2 million distinct CDR3 sequences, with 49% as singletons. Sequencing was done on a sample of blood. These receptor sequences come from a middle-aged woman in good health. Both conserved end residues are part of each CDR3. A D gene is named only where the DNA matches it firmly. Some rows mark clone size as missing; the rest say once, few, many or name a class of expanded clone.

>TRBJ2-5|few|TRBD2|TRBV27
TGTGCCAGCAGTCTGAGGACTAGCGGGGGTCTCCGGGAGACCCAGTACTTC
CASSLRTSGGLRETQYF
>TRBJ1-5|-|-|TRBV6-5
TGTGCCAGCAGTTACTCTTCTCTTAATCAGCCCCAGCATTTT
CASSYSSLNQPQHF
>TRBJ2-6|-|TRBD1|TRBV10-3
TGTGCCATCAGTCAGACACAGGGGGGCTCTGGGGCCAACGTCCTGACTTTC
CAISQTQGGSGANVLTF
>TRBJ2-7|-|TRBD2|TRBV4-3
TGCGCCGGCAGCCAAGATCTTGCTAGCGGGGCCTACGAGCAGTACTTC
CAGSQDLASGAYEQYF
>TRBJ1-1|-|-|TRBV20-1
TGCAGTGCTAGAGACAGGGAACACACTGAAGCTTTCTTT
CSARDREHTEAFF
>TRBJ1-2|-|TRBD1|TRBV5-1
TGCGCCAGCAGCCCGGCGACAGGGGACTCAAACTATGGCTACACCTTC
CASSPATGDSNYGYTF
>TRBJ1-6|-|-|TRBV4-1
TGCGCCAGCAGGACAGACAGAGGCTCCTATAATTCACCCCTCCACTTT
CASRTDRGSYNSPLHF
>TRBJ1-5|-|TRBD1|TRBV28
TGTGCCAGCAGCCAGCGGGACAGGGGATACAATCAGCCCCAGCATTTT
CASSQRDRGYNQPQHF
>TRBJ2-4|-|-|TRBV28
TGTGCCAGCAGTGCGCCCCTAGCCAAAAACATTCAGTACTTC
CASSAPLAKNIQYF
>TRBJ2-7|-|-|TRBV6-1
TGTGCCAGCAGTCCCAGGGCCGGGACGGGAATCTCCTACGAGCAGTACTTC
CASSPRAGTGISYEQYF
>TRBJ2-7|-|TRBD2|TRBV5-1
TGCGCCAGCAGCCCGGGAGGGGCGGAGGCCTACGAGCAGTACTTC
CASSPGGAEAYEQYF
>TRBJ2-4|once|TRBD2|TRBV5-1
TGCGCCAGCAGCTTGACATGGGGGGGGGAGCAGTACTTC
CASSLTWGGEQYF
>TRBJ2-1|-|TRBD1|TRBV18
TGTGCCAGCTCACCAGAAAACAGGGGTCGCGAGCAGTTCTTC
CASSPENRGREQFF
>TRBJ2-1|-|TRBD2|TRBV28
TGTGCCTGCAGAAGCGGGGGGGCCGACTACAATGAGCAGTTCTTC
CACRSGGADYNEQFF
>TRBJ2-4|-|-|TRBV3-1
TGTGCCAGCAGCCAAGTCAGGCGGGCGGGACAAAACATTCAGTACTTC
CASSQVRRAGQNIQYF
>TRBJ1-6|-|TRBD1|TRBV4-3
TGCGCCAGCAGGAAGATCGGGGGACAGGGTAATTCACCCCTCCACTTT
CASRKIGGQGNSPLHF
>TRBJ1-2|-|-|TRBV4-2
TGTGCCAGCAGCCAAGGGATTACGGCAGGGGTAGGTGTCGGCTACACCTTC
CASSQGITAGVGVGYTF
>TRBJ2-1|-|TRBD2|TRBV18
TGTGCCAGCCGACTAGCGGAGGTATACAATGAGCAGTTCTTC
CASRLAEVYNEQFF
>TRBJ2-3|few|TRBD1|TRBV29-1
TGCAGCGTTGAAAGGACAGGGTTGAACACAGATACGCAGTATTTT
CSVERTGLNTDTQYF
>TRBJ1-1|few|TRBD1|TRBV3-1
TGTGCCAGCAGCCGTTCCCGGGACAGGAAGAACACTGAAGCTTTCTTT
CASSRSRDRKNTEAFF
>TRBJ2-5|many|-|TRBV20-1
TGCAGTGCTAGAGGGGCTCGGGCCGGGACCCAGTACTTC
CSARGARAGTQYF
>TRBJ2-1|-|-|TRBV27
TGTGCCAGCAGTTTCAACACCCTGGAGGCTAACAATGAGCAGTTCTTC
CASSFNTLEANNEQFF
>TRBJ1-2|-|-|TRBV7-8
TGTGCCAGCAGCTCCGTACAGGAGCGCTACACCTTC
CASSSVQERYTF
>TRBJ2-5|few|TRBD2|TRBV29-1
TGCAGCGTTGGGCAGGGAGGGCAAGAGACCCAGTACTTC
CSVGQGGQETQYF
>TRBJ2-3|-|TRBD2|TRBV5-6
TGTGCCAGCAGCTTGGCCCTGACTAGCGGGGTTACAGATACGCAGTATTTT
CASSLALTSGVTDTQYF
>TRBJ2-5|once|-|TRBV5-1
TGCGCCAGCAGCTTGGCGGGACTTCTAGAGCAGTACTTC
CASSLAGLLEQYF
>TRBJ2-5|-|TRBD1|TRBV29-1
TGCAGCGCCAGAGGACAGGCAGCAGGGACCCAGTACTTC
CSARGQAAGTQYF
>TRBJ2-5|-|-|TRBV3-1
TGTGCCAGCAGCCAAGGCTGGGCGAAGGAGACCCAGTACTTC
CASSQGWAKETQYF
>TRBJ2-7|-|TRBD1|TRBV10-3
TGTGCCATCACTAGGGACAGCTCCTACGAGCAGTACTTC
CAITRDSSYEQYF
>TRBJ2-1|-|TRBD1|TRBV9
TGTGCCAGCAGCGTACCTCCGGGACAGGGTTCCTACAATGAGCAGTTCTTC
CASSVPPGQGSYNEQFF
>TRBJ1-6|-|TRBD1|TRBV7-9
TGTGCCAGCAGCCACGACAGGGTAAAGAATTCACCCCTCCACTTT
CASSHDRVKNSPLHF
>TRBJ2-7|once|-|TRBV20-1
TGCAGTGCGTTTCCGGGACTGGGAGCCTACGAGCAGTACTTC
CSAFPGLGAYEQYF
>TRBJ1-4|once|TRBD1|TRBV4-3
TGCGCCAGCAGCCAAGATCTTTTCGGTGGGACAGGGAATGAAAAACTGTTTTTT
CASSQDLFGGTGNEKLFF
>TRBJ2-7|many|TRBD1|TRBV14
TGTGCCAGCAGCCATCGACAGGGGGACGAGCAGTACTTC
CASSHRQGDEQYF
>TRBJ2-2|-|TRBD2|TRBV11-3
TGTGCCAGCAGCTTTTCAGCGGGGTACACCGGGGAGCTGTTTTTT
CASSFSAGYTGELFF
>TRBJ2-7|-|-|TRBV10-2
TGCGCCACCAGAGCTACAGGGATTTCGTACGAGCAGTACTTC
CATRATGISYEQYF
>TRBJ1-2|-|-|TRBV5-6
TGTGCCAGCACCTATGGTCGGACCTATGGCTACACCTTC
CASTYGRTYGYTF
>TRBJ1-5|-|-|TRBV5-6
TGTGCCAGCAGCCGAGGACCTCATAGCAATCAGCCCCAGCATTTT
CASSRGPHSNQPQHF
>TRBJ2-3|-|TRBD2|TRBV5-1
TGCGCCAGCAGCCCCTGGACTAGCGGGGGGACGCATACGCAGTATTTT
CASSPWTSGGTHTQYF
>TRBJ2-1|-|-|TRBV6-4
TGTGCCAGCAGTGACGCCAATGAGCAGTTCTTC
CASSDANEQFF
>TRBJ2-6|few|-|TRBV7-6
TGTGCCAGCAGCTCCAGTCTACAGGGCTCTGGGGCCAACGTCCTGACTTTC
CASSSSLQGSGANVLTF
>TRBJ2-7|-|TRBD2|TRBV20-1
TGCAGTGCTAGAAGACTAGCGGGAGGGTCCTACGAGCAGTACTTC
CSARRLAGGSYEQYF
>TRBJ2-5|few|TRBD2|TRBV27
TGTGCCAGCCTCGGATCGGGACTAGGGGGAGGGGAGACCCAGTACTTC
CASLGSGLGGGETQYF